The rows below give T cell receptor beta chains drawn from one sample of a study of T cell repertoires in cytomegalovirus infection. TCRdb reanalysed the reads using MiXCR and keeps one entry per CDR3 protein. The table includes fewer than 550,000 distinct CDR3 sequences, about 30% detected once. Material for sequencing was PBMCs. These receptors all stem from a human donor in good health (CMV status not recorded). Some clones in this sample may be carry-over from other donors' samples. Both conserved end residues are part of each CDR3. D genes are given only for firm matches. Rows may omit the clone size; those that give it use once, few, many or a size class.

-,TRBJ2-2,TRBV2,15,-,TGTGCCAGCAGAGTGGAGGGGTCTTACACCGGGGAGCTGTTTTTT,CASRVEGSYTGELFF
-,TRBJ2-1,TRBV11-3,18,-,TGTGCCAGCAGCCCTAGATTATCGACAGGCGTCTCCTACAATGAGCAGTTCTTC,CASSPRLSTGVSYNEQFF
TRBD1,TRBJ1-4,TRBV5-4,14,-,TGTGCCAGCGGACCGGGACAGGCTAATGAAAAACTGTTTTTT,CASGPGQANEKLFF
-,TRBJ2-1,TRBV10-3,14,few,TGTGCCATCAGTGAGGGGGCTTCCTACAATGAGCAGTTCTTC,CAISEGASYNEQFF
-,TRBJ2-1,TRBV6-2/TRBV6-3,15,few,TGTGCCAGCAGTATACAGGTACTATTGGGAAGTGAGCAGTTCTTC,CASSIQVLLGSEQFF
-,TRBJ1-4,TRBV11-3,15,-,TGTGCCAGCAGCGGTGGGACATCAACTAATGAAAAACTGTTTTTT,CASSGGTSTNEKLFF
-,TRBJ2-1,TRBV20-1,13,few,TGCAGTGCTAGTGGGGACACAAACAATGAGCAGTTCTTC,CSASGDTNNEQFF
-,TRBJ2-6,TRBV7-6,17,few,TGTGCCAGCAGCCCGAAGCAACCAGGTTCTGGGGCCAACGTCCTGACTTTC,CASSPKQPGSGANVLTF
-,TRBJ2-2,TRBV6-1,13,-,TGTGCCAGCAGTGAACAGCAAACCGGGGAGCTGTTTTTT,CASSEQQTGELFF
TRBD2,TRBJ2-3,TRBV28,15,-,TGTGCCAGCACCACTAGCGGGAGGGCGGTAGATACGCAGTATTTT,CASTTSGRAVDTQYF